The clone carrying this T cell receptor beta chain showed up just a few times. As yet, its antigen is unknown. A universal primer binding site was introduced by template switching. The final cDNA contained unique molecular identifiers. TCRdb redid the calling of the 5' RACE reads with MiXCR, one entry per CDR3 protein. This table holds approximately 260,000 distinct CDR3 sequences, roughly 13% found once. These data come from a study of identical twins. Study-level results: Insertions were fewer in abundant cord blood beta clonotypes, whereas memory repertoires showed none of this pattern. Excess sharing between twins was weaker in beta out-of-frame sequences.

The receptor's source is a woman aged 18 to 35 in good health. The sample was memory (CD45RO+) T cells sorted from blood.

CDR3 nucleotides: TGTGCCAGCAACAAACGCGGGGGGAGCACAGATACGCAGTATTTT. Its translation is CASNKRGGSTDTQYF. V usage is TRBV12-3 or TRBV12-4 and J usage is TRBJ2-3; 8 nucleotides agree with TRBD2. The J segment lost 0 bases and the V segment lost 7 bases, leaving 6 bases of the junction unmatched. The CDR3 is made up of 15 amino acids.